A selection of T cell receptor beta chains follows, all from one sample in a study of technical replicates of blood from several donors. Assay used: immunoSEQ multiplex PCR; TCRdb lists only in-frame clones, some missing. The sample consists of about 53,000 clones, 86% of them appearing once. Sequencing used PBMCs. The source of these receptors is a human donor in good health. Some clones in this sample may be carry-over from other donors' samples. Each CDR3 is given without its conserved first and last residue. The order of the fields is V gene, clone size, J gene, CDR3 protein. Size is omitted from some rows. Given values are once, few, many or a class for expanded clones.

v_gene: TRBV4-3; abundance: NA; j_gene: TRBJ2-3; CDR3aa: ASSQDYISGDTDTQY
v_gene: TRBV19; abundance: NA; j_gene: TRBJ1-6; CDR3aa: ASSRGQKNSPLH
v_gene: TRBV6-1; abundance: NA; j_gene: TRBJ1-1; CDR3aa: ASSEVSQVAF
v_gene: TRBV7-7; abundance: NA; j_gene: TRBJ2-5; CDR3aa: ASSPTRGTGETQY
v_gene: TRBV7-8; abundance: NA; j_gene: TRBJ2-2; CDR3aa: ASSTLTGNTGELF
v_gene: TRBV4-1; abundance: few; j_gene: TRBJ1-1; CDR3aa: ASSPTSLNTEAF
v_gene: TRBV30; abundance: NA; j_gene: TRBJ2-6; CDR3aa: AWSPEGQGFGRANVLT
v_gene: TRBV18; abundance: NA; j_gene: TRBJ2-2; CDR3aa: ASSSSYPMNTGELF
v_gene: TRBV6-1; abundance: NA; j_gene: TRBJ2-3; CDR3aa: ASTEGASTDTQY
v_gene: TRBV5-1; abundance: NA; j_gene: TRBJ2-3; CDR3aa: ASTTGGLSDTQY
v_gene: TRBV2; abundance: NA; j_gene: TRBJ1-5; CDR3aa: ASSPTGDQPQH
v_gene: TRBV2; abundance: NA; j_gene: TRBJ2-7; CDR3aa: ASSDFGRGNEQY
v_gene: TRBV14; abundance: NA; j_gene: TRBJ2-1; CDR3aa: ASSRLTAGLGMGEQF
v_gene: TRBV7-2; abundance: NA; j_gene: TRBJ2-5; CDR3aa: ASSRGGRETQY
v_gene: TRBV4-1; abundance: few; j_gene: TRBJ1-2; CDR3aa: ASSQDSGYGYT
v_gene: TRBV7-9; abundance: NA; j_gene: TRBJ2-7; CDR3aa: ASGSGSYEQY
v_gene: TRBV19; abundance: NA; j_gene: TRBJ1-5; CDR3aa: ASSGTGGGNQPQH
v_gene: TRBV12-5; abundance: NA; j_gene: TRBJ2-5; CDR3aa: ASGGAPTAQETQY
v_gene: TRBV5-1; abundance: NA; j_gene: TRBJ1-1; CDR3aa: ASRPWATNTEAF
v_gene: TRBV4-3; abundance: NA; j_gene: TRBJ1-2; CDR3aa: ASSQDIGQGARYGYT
v_gene: TRBV6-5; abundance: NA; j_gene: TRBJ2-3; CDR3aa: ASSSRGGQTDTQY
v_gene: TRBV4-1; abundance: NA; j_gene: TRBJ1-5; CDR3aa: ASSPIHGQGQPQH
v_gene: TRBV11-1; abundance: NA; j_gene: TRBJ1-1; CDR3aa: ASSLPDRGMNTEAF
v_gene: TRBV29-1; abundance: NA; j_gene: TRBJ2-5; CDR3aa: SVTGTTETQY
v_gene: TRBV7-3; abundance: NA; j_gene: TRBJ1-2; CDR3aa: ASSLSGRGLYGYT
v_gene: TRBV6-6; abundance: NA; j_gene: TRBJ1-5; CDR3aa: ASSYSSPGQPQH
v_gene: TRBV7-9; abundance: NA; j_gene: TRBJ1-2; CDR3aa: ASSAQGPAYGYT
v_gene: TRBV4-1; abundance: NA; j_gene: TRBJ2-7; CDR3aa: ASSPSPSESYEQY
v_gene: TRBV5-1; abundance: once; j_gene: TRBJ1-2; CDR3aa: ASSLAPGTGTYGYT
v_gene: TRBV4-1; abundance: NA; j_gene: TRBJ2-1; CDR3aa: ASSQDPDAGGSDEQF
v_gene: TRBV4-3; abundance: NA; j_gene: TRBJ1-2; CDR3aa: ASSQQTTGDHGYT
v_gene: TRBV7-8; abundance: NA; j_gene: TRBJ1-6; CDR3aa: ASSKGHDNSPLH
v_gene: TRBV11-2; abundance: NA; j_gene: TRBJ2-7; CDR3aa: ASSPGYEQY
v_gene: TRBV19; abundance: NA; j_gene: TRBJ1-2; CDR3aa: ASSLGGTLGTTGGYT
v_gene: TRBV25-1; abundance: NA; j_gene: TRBJ2-5; CDR3aa: ASSPGGVVGTQY
v_gene: TRBV25-1; abundance: NA; j_gene: TRBJ2-5; CDR3aa: ASSELVGGDQETQY
v_gene: TRBV6-1; abundance: NA; j_gene: TRBJ2-5; CDR3aa: ASSRMTGDQETQY
v_gene: TRBV29-1; abundance: NA; j_gene: TRBJ2-4; CDR3aa: SVWTGGIQY
v_gene: TRBV4-3; abundance: NA; j_gene: TRBJ2-7; CDR3aa: ASSQREANYEQY
v_gene: TRBV29-1; abundance: NA; j_gene: TRBJ2-2; CDR3aa: SAKRVTGELF
v_gene: TRBV4-3; abundance: NA; j_gene: TRBJ2-2; CDR3aa: ASSQDRLARTGELF
v_gene: TRBV6-5; abundance: once; j_gene: TRBJ1-2; CDR3aa: ASTPVGGGVYGYT
v_gene: TRBV11-2; abundance: NA; j_gene: TRBJ2-1; CDR3aa: ASSLSGQNNEQF
v_gene: TRBV6-5; abundance: NA; j_gene: TRBJ2-7; CDR3aa: ASSPISSGSYEQY
v_gene: TRBV5-4; abundance: NA; j_gene: TRBJ2-3; CDR3aa: ASSVNRENTQY
v_gene: TRBV18; abundance: NA; j_gene: TRBJ1-2; CDR3aa: ASSSPLTGNYGYT
v_gene: TRBV2; abundance: NA; j_gene: TRBJ2-7; CDR3aa: ASKPPGQGIHEQY
v_gene: TRBV5-8; abundance: once; j_gene: TRBJ2-2; CDR3aa: ASSLAGGIRGELF
v_gene: TRBV28; abundance: NA; j_gene: TRBJ2-7; CDR3aa: ASSPPEGYEQY
v_gene: TRBV7-2; abundance: NA; j_gene: TRBJ2-2; CDR3aa: ASSLAAGRGTGELF
v_gene: TRBV27; abundance: NA; j_gene: TRBJ2-7; CDR3aa: ASRTSSEQY
v_gene: TRBV25-1; abundance: NA; j_gene: TRBJ2-7; CDR3aa: ASSESQGASGPYEQY
v_gene: TRBV5-6; abundance: NA; j_gene: TRBJ2-7; CDR3aa: ASSLSSYEQY
v_gene: TRBV5-5; abundance: NA; j_gene: TRBJ2-1; CDR3aa: ASSLIPGLAANEQF
v_gene: TRBV4-1; abundance: NA; j_gene: TRBJ2-3; CDR3aa: ASSPIQTGDTQY
v_gene: TRBV7-6; abundance: NA; j_gene: TRBJ2-3; CDR3aa: ASSPHGLAGGTDTQY
v_gene: TRBV7-9; abundance: NA; j_gene: TRBJ2-1; CDR3aa: ASSLVQGTVPF
v_gene: TRBV6-1; abundance: NA; j_gene: TRBJ2-5; CDR3aa: ASSLVETQY
v_gene: TRBV25-1; abundance: NA; j_gene: TRBJ2-1; CDR3aa: ASTQLGQSSYNEQF
v_gene: TRBV15; abundance: NA; j_gene: TRBJ2-7; CDR3aa: ATEGRGTYEQY